The rows below give T cell receptor beta chains drawn from one sample of a study of T cell responses to AZD1222 COVID-19 vaccine. Clones were sequenced by immunoSEQ multiplex PCR, and TCRdb holds only the in-frame ones, with some missing. The sample contains about 100,000 clones, around 85% of which appear only once. Sequenced here: peripheral blood, sampled on day 0 of AZD1222 vaccination. All receptors come from an adult in good health. Each CDR3 is given with its conserved first and last residue. The D gene is left open where the match is weak. Rows may omit the clone size; those that give it use once, few, many or a size class.

D	V	J	size	CDR3	DNA
TRBD1	TRBV5-1	TRBJ1-1	.	CASSESGTVSFF	TGCGCCAGCAGCGAATCCGGGACAGTCTCTTTCTTT
TRBD2	TRBV2	TRBJ2-5	.	CASKKTSGYQETQYF	TGTGCCAGCAAAAAGACTAGCGGGTATCAAGAGACCCAGTACTTC
TRBD1	TRBV5-5	TRBJ1-4	.	CASSLRGGAPLLEKLFF	TGTGCCAGCAGCCTCAGGGGGGGGGCGCCCCTCCTTGAAAAACTGTTTTTT
.	TRBV5-6	TRBJ2-7	.	CASSLGLSSYEQYF	TGTGCCAGCAGCTTGGGTCTCAGCTCCTACGAGCAGTACTTC
.	TRBV18	TRBJ2-7	.	CASSPSSYEQYF	TGTGCCAGCTCACCTAGCTCCTACGAGCAGTACTTC
.	TRBV24-1	TRBJ2-7	.	CATSVVTKPPLIGYEQYF	TGTGCCACCAGTGTAGTAACTAAACCACCCTTGATCGGCTACGAGCAGTACTTC
.	TRBV10-3	TRBJ2-7	.	CAISESQRSYEQYF	TGTGCCATCAGTGAGTCACAGCGCTCCTACGAGCAGTACTTC
TRBD2	TRBV11-2	TRBJ2-7	.	CASSSRLATFYEQYF	TGTGCCAGCAGCTCTCGACTAGCGACCTTCTACGAGCAGTACTTC
.	TRBV6-1	TRBJ2-1	once	CASSEPPRTWGNEQFF	TGTGCCAGCAGTGAACCTCCCCGGACTTGGGGGAATGAGCAGTTCTTC
TRBD2	TRBV29-1	TRBJ2-1	.	CGGAGANYNEQFF	TGCGGCGGAGCGGGAGCAAACTACAATGAGCAGTTCTTC
.	TRBV27	TRBJ1-5	.	CASSLWGQGNQPQHF	TGTGCCAGCAGTTTATGGGGCCAGGGCAATCAGCCCCAGCATTTT
.	TRBV30	TRBJ1-2	.	CAWGTYGYTF	TGTGCCTGGGGGACTTACGGCTACACCTTC
TRBD1	TRBV5-8	TRBJ1-1	.	CASSWGQGTEAFF	TGTGCCAGCAGCTGGGGACAGGGAACTGAAGCTTTCTTT
TRBD1	TRBV5-1	TRBJ1-5	.	CASSFSTGNNQPQHF	TGCGCCAGCAGCTTTTCGACAGGGAACAATCAGCCCCAGCATTTT
.	TRBV6-5	TRBJ2-1	.	CASNQYYNEQFF	TGTGCCAGCAATCAATACTACAATGAGCAGTTCTTC
TRBD2	TRBV24-1	TRBJ2-1	.	CATSDGGLAGDNEQFF	TGTGCCACCAGTGATGGGGGACTAGCGGGGGACAATGAGCAGTTCTTC
.	TRBV7-9	TRBJ2-7	.	CASSLRGVGAGSEQYF	TGTGCCAGCAGCTTAAGAGGTGTAGGGGCTGGGTCCGAGCAGTACTTC
.	TRBV12-3/TRBV12-4	TRBJ2-7	.	CASSWVGYEQYF	TGTGCCAGCAGTTGGGTGGGCTACGAGCAGTACTTC
.	TRBV30	TRBJ2-7	.	CAWSVGVGLGGEQYF	TGTGCCTGGAGTGTAGGCGTAGGGCTTGGGGGCGAGCAGTACTTC
.	TRBV7-9	TRBJ2-5	.	CASSPPDRQETQYF	TGTGCCAGCAGCCCACCGGACAGACAAGAGACCCAGTACTTC
TRBD1	TRBV6-2/TRBV6-3	TRBJ1-2	few	CASSPPGGYGYTF	TGTGCCAGCAGCCCGCCAGGGGGCTATGGCTACACCTTC
.	TRBV30	TRBJ1-1	few	CAWSVGGVLNTEAFF	TGTGCCTGGAGTGTAGGAGGGGTTTTGAACACTGAAGCTTTCTTT
.	TRBV7-2	TRBJ2-1	.	CASSISGRGAEQFF	TGTGCCAGCAGCATTAGCGGTCGGGGGGCTGAGCAGTTCTTC
.	TRBV27	TRBJ1-4	.	CASSSLGTLKLFF	TGTGCCAGCAGTTCTCTAGGGACGCTAAAACTGTTTTTT
TRBD2	TRBV6-4	TRBJ2-1	few	CASSAQTSGHNEQFF	TGTGCCAGCAGTGCCCAAACTAGCGGACATAATGAGCAGTTCTTC
.	TRBV6-5	TRBJ1-1	once	CASTTGWGAREAFF	TGTGCCAGCACTACAGGTTGGGGGGCGAGGGAAGCTTTCTTT
.	TRBV21-1	TRBJ1-2	.	CASSAPDRTPVNYGYTF	TGTGCCAGCAGCGCTCCGGACAGGACACCTGTTAACTATGGCTACACCTTC
TRBD2	TRBV7-9	TRBJ2-1	.	CASSPGTSGRRAGVEQFF	TGTGCCAGCAGCCCTGGGACTAGCGGGAGACGGGCGGGGGTTGAGCAGTTCTTC
.	TRBV24-1	TRBJ2-3	.	CATSESDTQYF	TGTGCCACCAGTGAGTCAGATACGCAGTATTTT
.	TRBV30	TRBJ1-3	.	CAWRGQSPVLRNTIYF	TGTGCCTGGAGAGGACAGTCCCCGGTACTACGAAACACCATATATTTT
.	TRBV6-5	TRBJ1-1	few	CASRGTVNTEAFF	TGTGCCAGCAGAGGGACGGTGAACACTGAAGCTTTCTTT
.	TRBV6-5	TRBJ2-7	.	CASSYSGLPNYEQYF	TGTGCCAGCAGTTATTCCGGACTCCCAAATTACGAGCAGTACTTC
.	TRBV5-1	TRBJ1-6	.	CASSTDSYNSPLHF	TGCGCCAGCAGCACAGACAGCTATAATTCACCCCTCCACTTT
TRBD1	TRBV3-1/TRBV3-2	TRBJ2-1	.	CASSHGQGSRYNEQFF	TGTGCCAGCAGCCACGGACAGGGTTCCCGCTACAATGAGCAGTTCTTC
.	TRBV15	TRBJ2-1	.	CATSRADYNEQFF	TGTGCCACCAGCAGGGCCGATTACAATGAGCAGTTCTTC
TRBD1	TRBV10-1	TRBJ2-7	few	CASPPAGQGAYEQYF	TGCGCCAGCCCCCCGGCCGGGCAGGGGGCCTACGAGCAGTACTTC
TRBD1	TRBV4-3	TRBJ1-5	once	CASSQETGTAGPQHF	TGCGCCAGCAGCCAAGAGACAGGGACCGCGGGGCCCCAGCATTTT
.	TRBV6-5	TRBJ2-2	.	CASTGTRSGGELFF	TGTGCCAGCACCGGGACAAGAAGTGGCGGGGAGCTGTTTTTT
.	TRBV2	TRBJ1-1	few	CASRTKLNTEAFF	TGTGCCAGCAGGACAAAACTGAACACTGAAGCTTTCTTT
.	TRBV7-2	TRBJ1-1	.	CASSPQTGGVTEAFF	TGTGCCAGCAGCCCTCAGACCGGAGGAGTCACTGAAGCTTTCTTT
.	TRBV7-9	TRBJ2-5	.	CASSLWEYETQYF	TGTGCCAGCAGCTTATGGGAATACGAGACCCAGTACTTC
.	TRBV9	TRBJ2-3	.	CASSPYQTGSSTDTQYF	TGTGCCAGCAGCCCATATCAAACAGGTTCTAGCACAGATACGCAGTATTTT
.	TRBV7-2	TRBJ1-2	.	CASSSTDYGYTF	TGTGCCAGCAGCTCAACAGACTATGGCTACACCTTC
.	TRBV19	TRBJ2-7	.	CASSIAQGSSYEQYF	TGTGCCAGTAGTATAGCTCAGGGGAGCTCCTACGAGCAGTACTTC
TRBD2	TRBV18	TRBJ2-2	.	CASSRGLAGTGELFF	TGTGCCAGCTCACGCGGACTAGCGGGCACCGGGGAGCTGTTTTTT
.	TRBV4-2	TRBJ1-1	.	CASSQETRSRTAGTEAFF	TGTGCCAGCAGCCAAGAAACCCGGAGCCGGACTGCCGGCACTGAAGCTTTCTTT
.	TRBV7-9	TRBJ2-7	.	CASSDTRAPGAYEQYF	TGTGCCAGCAGCGACACTCGAGCCCCCGGGGCCTACGAGCAGTACTTC
.	TRBV6-5	TRBJ1-2	.	CATLTGNYGYTF	TGTGCCACCTTGACCGGAAACTATGGCTACACCTTC
TRBD1	TRBV27	TRBJ1-5	.	CASSPDRGASNQPQHF	TGTGCCAGCAGCCCGGACAGGGGAGCAAGCAATCAGCCCCAGCATTTT
TRBD2	TRBV6-2/TRBV6-3	TRBJ2-3	.	CASSYPGRTSGLGTQYF	TGTGCCAGCAGTTACCCCGGTCGGACTAGCGGACTCGGTACGCAGTATTTT
.	TRBV11-2	TRBJ1-1	.	CASSPQGGIPNTEAFF	TGTGCCAGCAGCCCCCAAGGCGGAATCCCGAACACTGAAGCTTTCTTT
TRBD1	TRBV29-1	TRBJ2-5	.	CSVGVPQGAHQTQYF	TGCAGCGTTGGAGTCCCCCAGGGGGCACATCAGACCCAGTACTTC
TRBD1	TRBV5-4	TRBJ1-3	few	CASSSGQASGNTIYF	TGTGCCAGCAGCTCTGGACAGGCGTCTGGAAACACCATATATTTT
.	TRBV9	TRBJ2-2	.	CASSASTVQAGELFF	TGTGCCAGCAGCGCTTCGACGGTCCAGGCCGGGGAGCTGTTTTTT
TRBD1	TRBV4-3	TRBJ2-7	.	CASSQSTGWFEQYF	TGCGCCAGCAGCCAATCGACAGGGTGGTTCGAGCAGTACTTC